Detailed here is one TCR beta chain. This entry belongs to a study of OX40 agonist ivuxolimab in advanced cancers. Trimming stripped 0 bases from V and 5 bases from J, with 7 bases between. Germline V gene sequence: CDR1 MNHEY, CDR2 SVGAGI. This CDR3 region has 14 residues. Some clones are missing from TCRdb's copy, which holds only in-frame ones; the method was immunoSEQ multiplex PCR. The sample has around 67,000 clones, under 90% seen once. The genes are TRBV6-5 and TRBJ2-2, with TRBD1 as a possible D gene (6 bases). The sequencing here drew on CD4+ or CD8+ T cells sorted from blood, taken in a trial of the OX40 agonist ivuxolimab. This sequence originates from an adult with an advanced solid tumor such as melanoma, head and neck, liver or kidney cancer. The CDR3 DNA reads as TGTGCCAGCAGTTACTCACAGGGTACCGGGGAGCTGTTTTTT. Its translation: CASSYSQGTGELFF.